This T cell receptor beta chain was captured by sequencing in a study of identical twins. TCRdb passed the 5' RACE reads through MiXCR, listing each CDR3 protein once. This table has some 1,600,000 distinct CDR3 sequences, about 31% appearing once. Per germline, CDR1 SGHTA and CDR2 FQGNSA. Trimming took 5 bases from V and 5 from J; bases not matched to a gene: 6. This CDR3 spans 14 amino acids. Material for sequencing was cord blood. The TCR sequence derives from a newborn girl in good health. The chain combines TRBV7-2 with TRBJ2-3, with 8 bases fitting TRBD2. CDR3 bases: TGTGCCAGCAGCAGACGGAGCGGGAGAGATACGCAGTATTTT. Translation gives CASSRRSGRDTQYF.